This T cell receptor beta chain was sequenced for a study of T cell repertoires in cytomegalovirus infection. TCRdb independently ran MiXCR on the reads; one entry per CDR3 protein. Of 550,000 to 850,000 distinct CDR3 sequences in the sample, 30% to 40% are singletons; the top ten hold about 18%. This clonotype appeared a few times. What it recognizes is unknown. The receptor comes from a human donor in good health (CMV status not recorded). Some clones in this sample may be carry-over from other donors' samples. Sequenced here: cultured PBMCs, sampled from culture after CMV antigen stimulation.

The CDR3 loop reads CASSSGPRPNEQFF. In DNA, the CDR3 is TGTGCCAGCTCCAGTGGGCCTAGACCCAATGAGCAGTTCTTC. This chain joins TRBV9 and TRBJ2-1; D ambiguous. The V end lost 7 bases, the J end lost 6 bases, and 17 bases lay between the germline ends. Germline V gene data show CDR1 as SGDLS and CDR2 as YYNGEE. This CDR3 has 14 residues.